This T cell receptor (beta chain) was captured in a study of blood T cell repertoires in COVID-19 (dated by TCRdb to about 2020). Study-level background: Samples covering the acute and convalescent phases of COVID-19 were provided by collaborators in the United States, Italy and Spain. The material from the prospective study consisted of cDNA or gDNA derived from T cells, B-cell-depleted T cells, or PBMCs. Subjects who had been exposed to COVID-19, were actively infected with it, or had recovered from it provided the deeply sampled blood TCRbeta repertoires that made up the dataset. The repertoires were released in a freely available public database meant as a resource for research on the immune response to SARS-CoV-2. The samples were drawn from the first 160 participants of the ongoing ImmuneRACE study and from 1,254 subjects provided by 6 global collaborators. Sample metadata almost always included a de-identified subject ID, COVID-19 status, age in years and sex. Where HLA class I and class II types were available, the types were taken from metadata supplied by the sample provider, not from assay-based typing. General findings and caveats noted by the study authors: Clinical and demographic metadata were provided uncurated, with the amount varying by source and participant.

With respect to this clone: Its cognate antigen has yet to be identified. No quality values exist for individual bases; no much larger clone is one base distant.

The collaborating institutions used their own protocols to collect whole blood in K2EDTA tubes. For TCRbeta analysis, collaborators shipped samples in one of three forms: frozen whole blood, isolated PBMCs, or DNA extracted from either of those sample types. The immunoSEQ Assay, a bias-controlled multiplex PCR, was used to amplify TCRbeta CDR3 regions from genomic DNA. Processing in the source paper ran as follows. The number of nucleated cells in each sample was estimated from the amplification of reference gene primers within the assay. To quantify the absolute abundance of each unique TCRbeta CDR3 rearrangement, sequence reads were collapsed and filtered. For each sample, productive Simpson clonality was calculated as the square root of Simpson's diversity index across productive rearrangements. What TCRdb holds here is the immuneACCESS table cut down to in-frame rearrangements. Part of the clones is not present; checked against another copy, under half of the missing clones reflect an unresolved V gene, and the others are unexplained. The V and J calls and clone size are taken from that table; D and trimming were inferred from the DNA. Here the sample has 200,000 to 250,000 clones; about 90% occur a single time. The ten biggest clones cover around 3% of the sample.

This clonotype was sampled from a man aged 18 to 29 with active or convalescent COVID-19. Sequencing was done on a sample of peripheral blood.

CDR3 loop: CATSDPTGVGQPQHF. The nucleotide sequence is TGTGCCACCAGTGATCCAACAGGGGTGGGTCAGCCCCAGCATTTT. The chain couples TRBV24-1 to TRBJ1-5; TRBD1 agrees with 7 junctional bases. For CDR1 and CDR2, the germline V gene lists KGHDR and SFDVKD. The CDR3 holds 15 amino acids from the cysteine to the phenylalanine. Kept here is only the CDR3 DNA, which spans 45 bases and is read in frame from base 1. V lost 3 bases and J lost 6 bases, and the count of bases not matched to a germline gene is 7.